This T cell receptor beta chain was retrieved from a study of human T cells and chemical hapten exposure. Study context: Predominantly women, the patients had alopecia areata, totalis or universalis.

Regarding time point: patch test 2, 6 weeks after DPC sensitization. As for treatment: therapeutic diphenylcyclopropenone sensitization with weekly scalp DPC. The study extracted total RNA from unfractionated whole blood. The length of the CDR3 is 14 residues. V was trimmed by 3 bases and J by 4 bases, leaving 7 bases between them. In germline, CDR1 is SGHTA, CDR2 FQGNSA. TCRdb independently ran MiXCR on the RACE reads; one entry per CDR3 protein. The sample has a few hundred thousand distinct CDR3 sequences; over 6% are singletons. This clonotype was observed many times. The material was whole blood, obtained in connection with sensitization to the hapten diphenylcyclopropenone (DPC). The receptor was derived from a woman younger than 35 with alopecia areata. Some clones in this sample may be carry-over from other donors' samples. The chain joins TRBV7-2 to TRBJ1-6, with D possibly matching TRBD1 (5 bases). CDR3 bases: TGTGCCAGCAGCTTGGACAATTATAATTCACCCCTCCACTTT. Protein sequence: CASSLDNYNSPLHF.